These T cell receptor beta chains were read from a single sample in a study of T cell responses to AZD1222 COVID-19 vaccine. Clones were read by immunoSEQ multiplex PCR, and TCRdb kept only the in-frame ones, dropping some. The sample has approximately 150,000 clones, around 93% seen once. The input for sequencing was peripheral blood, taken on day 0 of AZD1222 vaccination. All receptors derive from an adult in good health. The CDR3 runs from the conserved cysteine through the conserved F or W. D genes are given only for firm matches. Rows may omit the clone size; those that give it use once, few, many or a size class.

j_gene: TRBJ1-4
v_gene: TRBV25-1
d_gene: NA
abundance: NA
CDR3aa: CASSDPTGVEKLFF
CDR3nt: TGTGCCAGCAGTGATCCCACAGGTGTTGAAAAACTGTTTTTT

j_gene: TRBJ2-5
v_gene: TRBV20-1
d_gene: NA
abundance: NA
CDR3aa: CSPAKTQYF
CDR3nt: TGCAGTCCCGCGAAGACCCAGTACTTC

j_gene: TRBJ1-1
v_gene: TRBV6-2/TRBV6-3
d_gene: NA
abundance: once
CDR3aa: CASSEGTVMPRKTEAFF
CDR3nt: TGTGCCAGCAGTGAGGGGACGGTAATGCCGAGGAAAACTGAAGCTTTCTTT

j_gene: TRBJ2-3
v_gene: TRBV7-2
d_gene: TRBD2
abundance: NA
CDR3aa: CASSPRLAGGWADTQYF
CDR3nt: TGTGCCAGCAGCCCTAGACTAGCGGGGGGGTGGGCAGATACGCAGTATTTT

j_gene: TRBJ1-6
v_gene: TRBV6-2/TRBV6-3
d_gene: NA
abundance: NA
CDR3aa: CASSGHLGLNNSPLHF
CDR3nt: TGTGCCAGCAGTGGACACCTTGGGCTCAATAATTCACCCCTCCACTTT

j_gene: TRBJ1-3
v_gene: TRBV18
d_gene: NA
abundance: NA
CDR3aa: CATGYGGNTIYF
CDR3nt: TGTGCTACAGGGTACGGTGGAAACACCATATATTTT

j_gene: TRBJ2-5
v_gene: TRBV20-1
d_gene: NA
abundance: NA
CDR3aa: CSARGIHF
CDR3nt: TGCAGTGCTAGAGGGATACACTTC

j_gene: TRBJ2-6
v_gene: TRBV19
d_gene: NA
abundance: NA
CDR3aa: CASSDGAGVWSGANVLTF
CDR3nt: TGTGCCAGTAGTGATGGGGCAGGGGTTTGGTCTGGGGCCAACGTCCTGACTTTC

j_gene: TRBJ2-5
v_gene: TRBV3-1/TRBV3-2
d_gene: TRBD1
abundance: NA
CDR3aa: CASSPRTGQETQYF
CDR3nt: TGTGCCAGCAGCCCGCGGACAGGACAAGAGACCCAGTACTTC

j_gene: TRBJ1-3
v_gene: TRBV19
d_gene: NA
abundance: NA
CDR3aa: CASTPFRGTGNTIYF
CDR3nt: TGTGCCAGTACCCCTTTCCGGGGGACAGGAAACACCATATATTTT

j_gene: TRBJ1-4
v_gene: TRBV5-1
d_gene: NA
abundance: once
CDR3aa: CASSRTPPNEKLFF
CDR3nt: TGCGCCAGCAGCAGGACACCTCCTAATGAAAAACTGTTTTTT

j_gene: TRBJ1-2
v_gene: TRBV27
d_gene: TRBD1
abundance: NA
CDR3aa: CATRDRAAVNYGYTF
CDR3nt: TGTGCCACCCGGGACAGGGCCGCTGTAAACTATGGCTACACCTTC

j_gene: TRBJ2-1
v_gene: TRBV29-1
d_gene: TRBD2
abundance: NA
CDR3aa: CSVDKASGRINEQFF
CDR3nt: TGCAGCGTTGACAAAGCTAGCGGGAGGATTAATGAGCAGTTCTTC

j_gene: TRBJ2-7
v_gene: TRBV5-1
d_gene: NA
abundance: few
CDR3aa: CASSLEAGKEGEQYF
CDR3nt: TGCGCCAGCAGCTTGGAGGCCGGGAAGGAGGGGGAGCAGTACTTC

j_gene: TRBJ2-1
v_gene: TRBV28
d_gene: NA
abundance: NA
CDR3aa: CASSGAQDNTFNEQFF
CDR3nt: TGTGCCAGCAGTGGGGCCCAGGACAACACTTTCAATGAGCAGTTCTTC

j_gene: TRBJ1-1
v_gene: TRBV3-1/TRBV3-2
d_gene: NA
abundance: NA
CDR3aa: CASSQSSEAFF
CDR3nt: TGTGCCAGCAGCCAATCTTCTGAAGCTTTCTTT

j_gene: TRBJ2-2
v_gene: TRBV4-2
d_gene: TRBD2
abundance: NA
CDR3aa: CASRWTSGGKISGELFF
CDR3nt: TGTGCCAGCAGGTGGACTAGCGGGGGTAAGATCTCCGGGGAGCTGTTTTTT

j_gene: TRBJ1-1
v_gene: TRBV24-1
d_gene: NA
abundance: NA
CDR3aa: CATNTEMAAFF
CDR3nt: TGTGCCACCAATACGGAGATGGCCGCTTTCTTT

j_gene: TRBJ1-1
v_gene: TRBV7-9
d_gene: NA
abundance: NA
CDR3aa: CASSLYRATNTEAFF
CDR3nt: TGTGCCAGCAGCTTATACAGGGCGACGAACACTGAAGCTTTCTTT

j_gene: TRBJ1-2
v_gene: TRBV3-1/TRBV3-2
d_gene: NA
abundance: NA
CDR3aa: CASSHHMDPPGYGYTF
CDR3nt: TGTGCCAGCAGCCATCATATGGATCCGCCGGGCTATGGCTACACCTTC

j_gene: TRBJ2-3
v_gene: TRBV4-3
d_gene: NA
abundance: NA
CDR3aa: CASSQEAFTDTQYF
CDR3nt: TGCGCCAGCAGCCAAGAGGCCTTCACAGATACGCAGTATTTT

j_gene: TRBJ2-2
v_gene: TRBV11-2
d_gene: NA
abundance: NA
CDR3aa: CASSFSGTLNTGELFF
CDR3nt: TGTGCCAGCAGCTTTTCCGGGACTTTGAACACCGGGGAGCTGTTTTTT

j_gene: TRBJ1-6
v_gene: TRBV5-1
d_gene: NA
abundance: NA
CDR3aa: CASRVVFQGIYNSPLHF
CDR3nt: TGCGCCAGCAGAGTGGTGTTCCAGGGGATCTATAATTCACCCCTCCACTTT

j_gene: TRBJ1-3
v_gene: TRBV6-5
d_gene: NA
abundance: NA
CDR3aa: CASSKQDSGNTIYF
CDR3nt: TGTGCCAGCAGTAAACAGGACTCTGGAAACACCATATATTTT

j_gene: TRBJ1-5
v_gene: TRBV7-9
d_gene: NA
abundance: few
CDR3aa: CASSLQSDSNQPQHF
CDR3nt: TGTGCCAGCAGCTTACAAAGTGACAGCAATCAGCCCCAGCATTTT

j_gene: TRBJ2-7
v_gene: TRBV4-2
d_gene: TRBD2
abundance: NA
CDR3aa: CASSVLTSGSYEQYF
CDR3nt: TGTGCCAGCAGCGTCTTGACTAGCGGTTCCTACGAGCAGTACTTC

j_gene: TRBJ2-3
v_gene: TRBV5-1
d_gene: NA
abundance: NA
CDR3aa: CASSLAGGASTDTQYF
CDR3nt: TGCGCCAGCAGCTTGGCTGGGGGCGCATCGACAGATACGCAGTATTTT

j_gene: TRBJ2-7
v_gene: TRBV6-5
d_gene: NA
abundance: NA
CDR3aa: CASSYEGLNEQYF
CDR3nt: TGTGCCAGCAGTTACGAGGGTTTGAACGAGCAGTACTTC

j_gene: TRBJ1-2
v_gene: TRBV5-4
d_gene: TRBD1
abundance: NA
CDR3aa: CASSPGQGTSNYGYTF
CDR3nt: TGTGCCAGCAGCCCGGGACAGGGCACGAGTAACTATGGCTACACCTTC

j_gene: TRBJ1-5
v_gene: TRBV4-1
d_gene: NA
abundance: NA
CDR3aa: CASSQGSGRPLPQHF
CDR3nt: TGCGCCAGCAGCCAAGGGTCCGGGCGGCCCTTGCCCCAGCATTTT

j_gene: TRBJ2-3
v_gene: TRBV19
d_gene: NA
abundance: NA
CDR3aa: CASSIGSLLRTDTQYF
CDR3nt: TGTGCCAGTAGTATTGGCTCTTTACTGCGCACAGATACGCAGTATTTT

j_gene: TRBJ2-2
v_gene: TRBV4-2
d_gene: NA
abundance: NA
CDR3aa: CASSQAVHPAGELFF
CDR3nt: TGTGCCAGCAGCCAAGCGGTCCATCCGGCCGGGGAGCTGTTTTTT

j_gene: TRBJ1-2
v_gene: TRBV9
d_gene: NA
abundance: NA
CDR3aa: CASSSPHYGYTF
CDR3nt: TGTGCCAGCAGCTCCCCCCACTATGGCTACACCTTC

j_gene: TRBJ1-1
v_gene: TRBV7-6
d_gene: NA
abundance: NA
CDR3aa: CASSYTPNTEAFF
CDR3nt: TGTGCCAGCAGCTATACGCCGAACACTGAAGCTTTCTTT

j_gene: TRBJ1-1
v_gene: TRBV11-1
d_gene: NA
abundance: NA
CDR3aa: CASSLGTGPFLAEAFF
CDR3nt: TGTGCCAGCAGCTTGGGCACAGGACCTTTCCTCGCTGAAGCTTTCTTT

j_gene: TRBJ2-3
v_gene: TRBV7-2
d_gene: TRBD2
abundance: NA
CDR3aa: CASRAGGSTDTQYF
CDR3nt: TGTGCCAGCCGGGCGGGGGGTAGCACAGATACGCAGTATTTT

j_gene: TRBJ1-1
v_gene: TRBV6-1
d_gene: NA
abundance: NA
CDR3aa: CASSERLGNTEAFF
CDR3nt: TGTGCCAGCAGTGAAAGGCTGGGGAACACTGAAGCTTTCTTT

j_gene: TRBJ1-4
v_gene: TRBV10-2
d_gene: NA
abundance: NA
CDR3aa: CASSEAGRDEKLFF
CDR3nt: TGCGCCAGCAGTGAGGCAGGGAGGGATGAAAAACTGTTTTTT

j_gene: TRBJ2-5
v_gene: TRBV4-1
d_gene: TRBD1
abundance: NA
CDR3aa: CASSPGQGAETQYF
CDR3nt: TGCGCCAGCAGCCCGGGACAGGGGGCCGAGACCCAGTACTTC

j_gene: TRBJ2-7
v_gene: TRBV5-1
d_gene: NA
abundance: NA
CDR3aa: CASSRELTGSYEQYF
CDR3nt: TGCGCCAGCAGCCGGGAACTGACAGGATCCTACGAGCAGTACTTC

j_gene: TRBJ1-2
v_gene: TRBV11-2
d_gene: TRBD1
abundance: NA
CDR3aa: CASSDRDRVGGYTF
CDR3nt: TGTGCCAGCAGCGACCGGGACAGGGTTGGGGGCTACACCTTC

j_gene: TRBJ2-7
v_gene: TRBV7-8
d_gene: NA
abundance: NA
CDR3aa: CASSLPPSREQYF
CDR3nt: TGTGCCAGCAGCTTACCCCCTAGTCGTGAGCAGTACTTC

j_gene: TRBJ2-5
v_gene: TRBV4-1
d_gene: TRBD2
abundance: NA
CDR3aa: CASSRGTSGTYQETQYF
CDR3nt: TGCGCCAGCAGCCGTGGGACTAGCGGGACGTACCAAGAGACCCAGTACTTC

j_gene: TRBJ1-2
v_gene: TRBV23-1
d_gene: NA
abundance: NA
CDR3aa: CASSQPAPPTRLRYGYTF
CDR3nt: TGCGCCAGCAGTCAACCGGCCCCCCCGACCCGGTTGAGGTATGGCTACACCTTC

j_gene: TRBJ2-1
v_gene: TRBV7-8
d_gene: TRBD2
abundance: once
CDR3aa: CASSSPGSGFSYNEQFF
CDR3nt: TGTGCCAGCAGCTCCCCGGGTAGCGGGTTCTCCTACAATGAGCAGTTCTTC

j_gene: TRBJ1-5
v_gene: TRBV5-6
d_gene: NA
abundance: NA
CDR3aa: CASSLSVGNQPQHF
CDR3nt: TGTGCCAGCAGCTTGAGTGTCGGGAATCAGCCCCAGCATTTT

j_gene: TRBJ2-7
v_gene: TRBV14
d_gene: NA
abundance: NA
CDR3aa: CASSHPGSHEQYF
CDR3nt: TGTGCCAGCAGCCATCCGGGATCCCACGAGCAGTACTTC

j_gene: TRBJ2-5
v_gene: TRBV19
d_gene: TRBD2
abundance: NA
CDR3aa: CASSSSSGQETQYF
CDR3nt: TGTGCCAGTAGTTCGTCTAGCGGCCAAGAGACCCAGTACTTC

j_gene: TRBJ2-5
v_gene: TRBV2
d_gene: TRBD2
abundance: NA
CDR3aa: CASRSLAGETQYF
CDR3nt: TGTGCCAGCAGATCACTAGCGGGAGAGACCCAGTACTTC

j_gene: TRBJ2-1
v_gene: TRBV28
d_gene: TRBD1
abundance: NA
CDR3aa: CASNMARGQYNEQFF
CDR3nt: TGTGCCAGCAACATGGCCAGGGGGCAATACAATGAGCAGTTCTTC